These T cell receptor beta chains were read from a single sample in a study of cytomegalovirus exposure and HLA in healthy donors. The method was immunoSEQ multiplex PCR; TCRdb's version includes in-frame clones alone and lacks a portion of them. The sample contains tens of thousands of clones, around three quarters of which appear only once. What was sequenced was PBMCs. Source of these receptors: a man aged 45 to 65 in good health and CMV-seronegative. CDR3s leave out the opening cysteine and the closing phenylalanine or tryptophan.

length,V,J,CDR3
8,TRBV20-1,TRBJ2-1,SAGSHEQF
12,TRBV7-9,TRBJ1-1,ASSYRQLNTEAF
15,TRBV5-6,TRBJ2-1,ASRAYWQGSSYNEQF
11,TRBV10-2,TRBJ2-1,ASTPSGSNEQF
10,TRBV29-1,TRBJ1-1,SVGRVGTEAF
11,TRBV30,TRBJ1-2,ASAPGQNYGYT
12,TRBV4-1,TRBJ2-5,ASSLRGQQETQY
11,TRBV5-1,TRBJ1-2,ASSLALGYGYT
14,TRBV5-4,TRBJ1-1,ASSPALYRGWAEAF
12,TRBV5-1,TRBJ1-1,ASTRDRMNTEAF
10,TRBV30,TRBJ2-5,AWSMSEGTQY
12,TRBV11-2,TRBJ2-7,ASSLTSGGYEQY
13,TRBV9,TRBJ1-5,ASSGGTLDGQPQH
12,TRBV4-2,TRBJ2-7,ASSVGLNSYEQY
13,TRBV7-2,TRBJ2-7,ASSLMGQNSYEQY
13,TRBV5-1,TRBJ2-2,ASSSDRLNTGELF
14,TRBV2,TRBJ1-6,ASRIGTGGNNSPLH
8,TRBV29-1,TRBJ1-1,SCRNTEAF
9,TRBV28,TRBJ2-7,ASRHSYEQY
12,TRBV30,TRBJ2-3,AFTSGRSVGTQY
9,TRBV6-5,TRBJ1-1,ASSYGQVAF
12,TRBV10-1,TRBJ2-7,ASSAGTASYEQY
11,TRBV10-3,TRBJ2-3,ATGGTGTDTQY
16,TRBV4-2,TRBJ2-3,ASSHTSRTRTGGDTQY
11,TRBV25-1,TRBJ2-2,ASMRGGTGELF
13,TRBV6-5,TRBJ1-2,ASSYSIGARGGYT
13,TRBV5-1,TRBJ2-6,ASSLVAAGANVLT
14,TRBV19,TRBJ2-7,ASSKTGTGHSYEQY
15,TRBV4-3,TRBJ2-7,ASSHSAGTDSSYEQY
16,TRBV6-1,TRBJ1-1,ASSELEGGGLMNTEAF
10,TRBV6-1,TRBJ1-6,ASSETPRPLH
13,TRBV28,TRBJ1-5,ASTKGDRPNQPQH
13,TRBV19,TRBJ2-1,ASSRGTSGVNEQF
14,TRBV5-1,TRBJ1-1,ASSHRDRGKNTEAF
12,TRBV10-2,TRBJ2-7,ATTGASGSWEQY
12,TRBV30,TRBJ1-2,AWEEGSGDYGYT
12,TRBV2,TRBJ2-3,ASSETGEGDTQY
12,TRBV6-5,TRBJ1-2,ASTTRLGVDGYT
12,TRBV10-3,TRBJ1-2,AISGASGYYGYT
11,TRBV7-6,TRBJ2-7,ASSLARGHEQY
13,TRBV7-8,TRBJ2-2,ASSFKRPNTGELF
13,TRBV11-2,TRBJ2-3,ASSLSGGPTDTQY
13,TRBV11-3,TRBJ2-1,ASSLESGSYNEQF
13,TRBV7-2,TRBJ2-6,ASSLPRSGANVLT
14,TRBV5-8,TRBJ1-5,ASSLARWGEYQPQH
15,TRBV19,TRBJ1-6,ASSIELNGDSNSPLH
12,TRBV6-6,TRBJ2-7,ASSYSGPRYEQY
12,TRBV6-6,TRBJ2-7,ASSYGVLPYEQY
13,TRBV7-2,TRBJ1-2,ASSPRGRTIYGYT
10,TRBV28,TRBJ2-7,ANSPGQGKQY
16,TRBV4-2,TRBJ2-3,ASSQDLPVSGGTDTQY
14,TRBV6-1,TRBJ1-6,ASSEMGQWINSPLH
12,TRBV11-2,TRBJ1-2,ASSSDRATGGYT